The sample holds many counts of the clone carrying this TCR beta chain. Antigen: not known. The sample comes from a study of T cells after yellow fever vaccination. As TCR cDNA was made by 5'RACE template switching, a universal primer site and UMIs were added. TCRdb recomputed calls from the 5' RACE reads with MiXCR, one row per CDR3 protein. Here the sample spans 140,000 to 150,000 distinct CDR3 sequences, about 7% being singletons. The ends were cut back, 5 bases at V and 6 bases at J, with 12 bases in the middle. The CDR3 contains 13 residues. Per germline, CDR1 LGHDT and CDR2 YNNKEL (reference sequence). Overall study findings and caveats: High-abundance clonotypes from the bulk population could contaminate FACS-sorted repertoires. Post-booster repertoires again held most primary-vaccination clones (around 95% CD4, about 90% CD8).

The specimen was CD4+ T cells sorted from PBMCs, collected 10 days after the yellow fever booster vaccination. The genes are TRBV3-1 and TRBJ2-3; TRBD1 or TRBD2 may be the D gene (5 bases each). This clonotype was obtained from a man aged 30-40 years who received the YFV17D yellow fever vaccine. The CDR3 spells CASSLGPPDTQYF. The CDR3 coding sequence is TGTGCCAGCAGCTTGGGACCTCCTGATACGCAGTATTTT.